Ten or more counts support the clone carrying this TCR beta chain. CDR3 length: 18 residues. The ends lost 4 bases at V and 7 bases at J; junction bases unmatched: 16. This entry comes from a study of patients and donors after allogeneic stem cell transplantation. TCRdb re-called the RT-PCR reads with MiXCR, one entry per CDR3 protein. The data hold about a million distinct CDR3 sequences, with 15% to 20% observed a single time. This chain joins TRBV12-3 or TRBV12-4 and TRBJ2-1; 10 bases line up with TRBD1. The sample was blood, either unsorted or a sorted T cell fraction (not recorded which). The source is a human donor who was either an allogeneic HSCT recipient or a stem cell or donor lymphocyte infusion donor (not recorded which). It is not recorded whose cells these are; they may come from a transplant donor. CDR3 amino acids: CASSSLGGGQGLENEQFF. The CDR3 DNA is TGTGCCAGCAGTTCCCTGGGTGGGGGACAGGGGCTCGAGAATGAGCAGTTCTTC.